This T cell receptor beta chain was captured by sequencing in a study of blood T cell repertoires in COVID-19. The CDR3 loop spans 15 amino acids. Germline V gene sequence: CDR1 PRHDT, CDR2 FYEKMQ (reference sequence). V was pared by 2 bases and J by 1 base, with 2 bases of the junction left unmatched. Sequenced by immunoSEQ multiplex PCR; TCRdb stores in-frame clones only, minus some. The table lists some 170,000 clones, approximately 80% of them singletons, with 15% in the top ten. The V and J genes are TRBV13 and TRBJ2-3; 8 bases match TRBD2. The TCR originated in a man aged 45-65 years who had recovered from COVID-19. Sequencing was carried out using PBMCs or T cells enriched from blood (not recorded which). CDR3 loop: CASSLRRGGTDTQYF. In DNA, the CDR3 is TGTGCCAGCAGCTTAAGGCGGGGGGGCACAGATACGCAGTATTTT.